This is a list of T cell receptor beta chains from one sample in a study of technical replicates of blood from several donors. The protocol was immunoSEQ multiplex PCR, while the TCRdb copy is restricted to in-frame clones and leaves out a portion. The table records about 80,000 clones, 95% to 98% of them present only once. The sequencing sample was made of T cells isolated from PBMCs. The receptors originated from a human donor in good health. The CDR3 runs from the conserved cysteine through the conserved F or W.

V	length	J	CDR3
TRBV4-1	15	TRBJ1-2	CASRQGAHVNYGYTF
TRBV6-5	12	TRBJ2-5	CASRAERETQYF
TRBV13	16	TRBJ1-1	CASSPERGGLNTEAFF
TRBV4-1	11	TRBJ1-1	CASSGQGISFF
TRBV14	16	TRBJ2-4	CASSRGLLLAKNIQYF
TRBV6-1	15	TRBJ2-2	CASSVSGGYTGELFF
TRBV5-6	12	TRBJ1-5	CASSLGRSAQHF
TRBV5-1	17	TRBJ2-7	CASSGWTGGESSYEQYF
TRBV6-5	13	TRBJ1-2	CASSSGRVAGYTF
TRBV28	12	TRBJ1-1	CASSLSHRRAFF